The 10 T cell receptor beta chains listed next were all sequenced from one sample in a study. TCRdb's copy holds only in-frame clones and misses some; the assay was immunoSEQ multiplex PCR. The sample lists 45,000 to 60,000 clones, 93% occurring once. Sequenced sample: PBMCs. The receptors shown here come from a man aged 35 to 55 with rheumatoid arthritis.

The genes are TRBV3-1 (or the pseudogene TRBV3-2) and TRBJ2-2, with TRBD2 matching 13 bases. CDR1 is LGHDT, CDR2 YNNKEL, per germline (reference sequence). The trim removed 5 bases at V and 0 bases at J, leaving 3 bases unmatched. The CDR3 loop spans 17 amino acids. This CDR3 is CASSGLAGDANTGELFF. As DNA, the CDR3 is TGTGCCAGCAGCGGACTAGCGGGGGACGCGAACACCGGGGAGCTGTTTTTT.

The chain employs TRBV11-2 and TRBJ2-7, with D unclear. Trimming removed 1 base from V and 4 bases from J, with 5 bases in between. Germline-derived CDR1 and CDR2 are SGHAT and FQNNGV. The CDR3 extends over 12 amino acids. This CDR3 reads CASSLARYEQYF. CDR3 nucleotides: TGTGCCAGCAGCTTAGCTCGGTACGAGCAGTACTTC. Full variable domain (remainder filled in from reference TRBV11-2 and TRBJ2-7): EAGVAQSPRYKIIEKRQSVAFWCNPISGHATLYWYQQILGQGPKLLIQFQNNGVVDDSQLPKDRFSAERLKGVDSTLKIQPAKLEDSAVYLCASSLARYEQYFGPGTRLTVT.

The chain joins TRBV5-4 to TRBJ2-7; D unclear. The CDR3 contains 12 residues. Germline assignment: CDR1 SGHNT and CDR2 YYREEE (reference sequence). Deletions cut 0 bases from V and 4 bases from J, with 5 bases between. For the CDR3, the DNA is TGTGCCAGCAGCTTGGACGGGTACGAGCAGTACTTC. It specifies CASSLDGYEQYF.

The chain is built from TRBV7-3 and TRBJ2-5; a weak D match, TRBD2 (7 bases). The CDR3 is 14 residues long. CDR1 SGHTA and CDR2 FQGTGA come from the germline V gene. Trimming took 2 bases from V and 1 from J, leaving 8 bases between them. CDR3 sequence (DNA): TGTGCCAGCAGCTTAGGGGGGGCCCAAGAGACCCAGTACTTC. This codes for CASSLGGAQETQYF.

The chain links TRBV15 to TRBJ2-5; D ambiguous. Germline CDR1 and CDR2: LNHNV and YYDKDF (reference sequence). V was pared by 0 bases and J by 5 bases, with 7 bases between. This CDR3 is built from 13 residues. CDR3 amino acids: CATSRDSAETQYF. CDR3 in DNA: TGTGCCACCAGCAGAGATAGTGCCGAGACCCAGTACTTC.

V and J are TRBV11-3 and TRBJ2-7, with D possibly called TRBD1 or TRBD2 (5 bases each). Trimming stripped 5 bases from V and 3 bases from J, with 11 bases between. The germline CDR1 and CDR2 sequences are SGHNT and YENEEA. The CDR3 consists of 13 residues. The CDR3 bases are TGTGCCAGCAGCGCCGGGACCCTCTACGAGCAGTACTTC. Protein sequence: CASSAGTLYEQYF.

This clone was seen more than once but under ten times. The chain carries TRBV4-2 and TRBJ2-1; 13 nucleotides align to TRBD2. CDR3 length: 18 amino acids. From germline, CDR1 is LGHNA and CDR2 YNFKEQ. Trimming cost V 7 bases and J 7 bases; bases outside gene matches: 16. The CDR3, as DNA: TGTGCCAGCACCAAGACACGGACCGGGACTAGCGGGAAAAATGAGCAGTTCTTC. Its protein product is CASTKTRTGTSGKNEQFF.

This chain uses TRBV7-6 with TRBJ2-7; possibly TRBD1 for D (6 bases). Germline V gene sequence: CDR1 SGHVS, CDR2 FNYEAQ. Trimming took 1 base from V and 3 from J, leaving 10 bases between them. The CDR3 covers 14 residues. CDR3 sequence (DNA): TGTGCCAGCAGCTTAGTGGGACAAGGCTACGAGCAGTACTTC. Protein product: CASSLVGQGYEQYF.

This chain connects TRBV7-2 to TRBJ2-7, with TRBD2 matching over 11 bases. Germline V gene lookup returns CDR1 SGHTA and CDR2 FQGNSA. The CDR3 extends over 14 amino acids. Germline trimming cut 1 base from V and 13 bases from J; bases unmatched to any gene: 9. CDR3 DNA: TGTGCCAGCAGCTTAGAATATTATAGCGGGAGGGCTTACTTC. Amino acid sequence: CASSLEYYSGRAYF.

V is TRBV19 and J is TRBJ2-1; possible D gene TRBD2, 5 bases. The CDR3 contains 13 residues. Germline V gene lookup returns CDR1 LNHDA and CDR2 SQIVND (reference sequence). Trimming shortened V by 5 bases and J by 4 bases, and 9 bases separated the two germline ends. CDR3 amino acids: CASSSGSYNEQFF. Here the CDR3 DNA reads TGTGCCAGTAGTTCTGGGAGTTACAATGAGCAGTTCTTC. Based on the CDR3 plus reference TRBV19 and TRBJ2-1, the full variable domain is DGGITQSPKYLFRKEGQNVTLSCEQNLNHDAMYWYRQDPGQGLRLIYYSQIVNDFQKGDIAEGYSVSREKKESFPLTVTSAQKNPTAFYLCASSSGSYNEQFFGPGTRLTVL.